These 32 T cell receptor beta chains came from one sample sequenced in a study of T cell changes during pregnancy in multiple sclerosis. TCRdb keeps only in-frame clones here, not all; method: immunoSEQ multiplex PCR. The table includes about 46,000 clones, around 93% detected once. The sample consisted of CD8+ T cells from peripheral blood mononuclear cells, taken in the second trimester of pregnancy. These receptors originate from a female donor with multiple sclerosis, enrolled in a pregnancy study.

J is TRBJ1-2 and V is TRBV29-1; 8 nucleotides align to TRBD1. Unmatched junction bases numbered 4, after V lost 3 bases and J lost 4 bases. Germline V gene data show CDR1 as SQVTM and CDR2 as ANQGSEA. The CDR3 spans 13 residues. The CDR3 spells CSVETGDRYGYTF. CDR3 coding DNA: TGCAGCGTTGAGACAGGGGACCGCTATGGCTACACCTTC.

This clone was seen a handful of times. This rearrangement joins TRBV27 to TRBJ2-2; D may be TRBD1 (6 bases). Looked up from germline, CDR1 is MNHEY and CDR2 is SMNVEV (reference sequence). The CDR3 consists of 14 residues. V shed 5 bases and J shed 6 bases, with 13 bases lying between them. The DNA of the CDR3 is TGTGCCAGCAGTCTCACAGGGTTCTCCGGGGAGCTGTTTTTT. Translated: CASSLTGFSGELFF.

The chain joins TRBV4-3 to TRBJ2-7; 9 positions match TRBD1. V trimming: 4 bases; J trimming: 2 bases; junction bases outside the gene matches: 3. The CDR3 extends over 14 amino acids. The germline CDR1 and CDR2 sequences are LGHNA and YSLEER. Here the CDR3 reads CASSLGTGTYEQYF. The CDR3 nucleotides are TGCGCCAGCAGCCTCGGGACAGGGACCTACGAGCAGTACTTC.

This clone was seen more than once but under ten times. The rearrangement uses TRBV19 and TRBJ1-4; D is uncertain. This CDR3 has 14 amino acids. V was cut by 3 bases and J by 3 bases, with 8 bases left in between. Looked up from germline, CDR1 is LNHDA and CDR2 is SQIVND (reference sequence). In DNA form, the CDR3 reads TGTGCCAGTAGTATTGCTGGGCCTAATGAAAAACTGTTTTTT. This encodes CASSIAGPNEKLFF.

This clone is a singleton in its sample. This chain links TRBV9 with TRBJ2-5; weak D call: TRBD1 (6 bases). V was shortened by 0 bases and J by 0 bases, with 15 bases between the two germline ends. The CDR3 runs 17 residues. Germline V lookup: CDR1 SGDLS, CDR2 YYNGEE. CDR3 sequence reads: CASSVGGHATYQETQYF. In nucleotides, the CDR3 is TGTGCCAGCAGCGTAGGGGGACACGCCACCTACCAAGAGACCCAGTACTTC.

The genes are TRBV12-5 and TRBJ2-2; TRBD1 aligns across 10 bases. Germline trimming cut 1 base from V and 6 bases from J; bases unmatched to any gene: 5. CDR1 is LGHNT and CDR2 is FRNRAP in the germline V gene. This CDR3 has 16 amino acids. The CDR3 region is CASGLAGTGDAGELFF. The CDR3, as DNA: TGTGCTAGTGGTTTGGCGGGGACAGGGGATGCCGGGGAGCTGTTTTTT.

The J gene is TRBJ2-7, the V gene TRBV7-3; 9 nucleotides agree with TRBD1. This CDR3 region has 15 residues. The germline V gene encodes CDR1 SGHTA and CDR2 FQGTGA. V trimming: 2 bases; J trimming: 2 bases; junction bases outside the gene matches: 4. The DNA of the CDR3 is TGTGCCAGCAGCTTAGGACAGGGGCCTGCCTACGAGCAGTACTTC. Translating gives CASSLGQGPAYEQYF.

This clone has a handful of counts. The chain has TRBV7-3 and TRBJ1-1; perhaps TRBD1 as D (5 bases). Deletions cut 3 bases from V and 3 bases from J, with 23 bases between. This CDR3 spans 18 amino acids. In germline, CDR1 is SGHTA, CDR2 FQGTGA. CDR3: CASSFWGAGQTKYTEAFF. CDR3 DNA: TGTGCCAGCAGCTTTTGGGGCGCTGGCCAAACCAAGTACACTGAAGCTTTCTTT.

The CDR3 loop is CASSLGPPVDRGANYGYTF. For the CDR3, the DNA is TGCGCCAGCAGCTTGGGCCCGCCGGTCGACAGGGGAGCTAACTATGGCTACACCTTC. The chain recombines TRBV5-1 with TRBJ1-2, with 8 bases aligning to TRBD1. Germline CDR1 reads SGHRS; CDR2 reads YFSETQ. The V gene end was trimmed by 0 bases and the J gene end by 0 bases; junction bases not matched to a gene: 13. The CDR3 loop spans 19 amino acids. Supplemented by reference TRBV5-1 and TRBJ1-2, the full variable domain reads KAGVTQTPRYLIKTRGQQVTLSCSPISGHRSVSWYQQTPGQGLQFLFEYFSETQRNKGNFPGRFSGRQFSNSRSEMNVSTLELGDSALYLCASSLGPPVDRGANYGYTFGSGTRLTVV.

This sequence joins TRBV11-2 and TRBJ2-7, with TRBD1 matching 7 bases. Looked up from germline, CDR1 is SGHAT and CDR2 is FQNNGV. V lost 3 bases to trimming and J lost 4 bases; unmatched junction nucleotides: 3. CDR3 length: 13 residues. The CDR3 coding sequence is TGTGCCAGCAGCTTCCCACAGGGGTACGAGCAGTACTTC. This gives the protein CASSFPQGYEQYF.

The J gene is TRBJ2-6, the V gene TRBV29-1; TRBD1 matches at 9 bases. This CDR3 has 21 amino acids. V trimming: 5 bases; J trimming: 0 bases; junction bases outside the gene matches: 20. Per germline, CDR1 SQVTM and CDR2 ANQGSEA. This chain's CDR3 is CSVLDPRPGQGFHSGANVLTF. The CDR3 DNA is TGCAGCGTTTTAGACCCGAGACCGGGACAGGGTTTCCACTCTGGGGCCAACGTCCTGACTTTC.

V gene TRBV5-5 combines with J gene TRBJ2-5, with a tentative D call TRBD1 (5 bases). CDR3 length equals 14 residues. Between the trimmed V and J ends, which lost 4 bases and 2 bases, there was a span of 12 bases. Germline V gives CDR1 SGHKS, CDR2 YYEKEE (reference sequence). CDR3 sequence (DNA): TGTGCCAGCAGCATAGACAGCGAGCAAGAGACCCAGTACTTC. It yields the protein CASSIDSEQETQYF. Looking up the rest from reference TRBV5-5 and TRBJ2-5 gives the full variable domain: DAGVTQSPTHLIKTRGQQVTLRCSPISGHKSVSWYQQVLGQGPQFIFQYYEKEERGRGNFPDRFSARQFPNYSSELNVNALLLGDSALYLCASSIDSEQETQYFGPGTRLLVL.

CDR3 nucleotide sequence: TGTGCCAGCAGTTTATCTCAGGGGCTCAATCAGCCCCAGCATTTT. It translates to CASSLSQGLNQPQHF. The rearrangement links TRBV27 to TRBJ1-5, with D perhaps TRBD1 (6 bases). Trimming removed 0 bases at V and 3 bases at J, with 9 bases between. Looked up from germline, CDR1 is MNHEY and CDR2 is SMNVEV (reference sequence). This CDR3 comprises 15 residues.

The rearrangement joins TRBV4-3 to TRBJ1-2; perhaps TRBD1 as D (5 bases). Trimming stripped 1 base from V and 1 base from J, with 10 bases between. Germline CDR1 LGHNA, CDR2 YSLEER. CDR3 length: 15 residues. CDR3 DNA sequence: TGCGCCAGCAGCCAAGCACGGGGGGATAACTATGGCTACACCTTC. Protein: CASSQARGDNYGYTF.

The chain carries TRBV27 and TRBJ1-5; D gene ambiguous. V was trimmed by 1 base and J by 2 bases, leaving 9 bases between them. In germline, CDR1 is MNHEY, CDR2 SMNVEV (reference sequence). This CDR3 comprises 15 residues. The CDR3 DNA follows: TGTGCCAGCAGTTTATTTGAGGGTCGCAATCAGCCCCAGCATTTT. Protein: CASSLFEGRNQPQHF.

The rearrangement links TRBV11-2 to TRBJ1-2; 8 bases match TRBD1. Per the germline V gene, CDR1 is SGHAT and CDR2 is FQNNGV. Trimming removed 6 bases from V and 8 bases from J; junction bases left unmatched: 5. This CDR3 contains 12 residues. The CDR3 here is CASSPTGEGYTF. In nucleotides, the CDR3 is TGTGCCAGCAGTCCGACAGGGGAAGGCTACACCTTC. Full variable domain (rest looked up from reference TRBV11-2 and TRBJ1-2): EAGVAQSPRYKIIEKRQSVAFWCNPISGHATLYWYQQILGQGPKLLIQFQNNGVVDDSQLPKDRFSAERLKGVDSTLKIQPAKLEDSAVYLCASSPTGEGYTFGSGTRLTVV.

The rearrangement links TRBV9 to TRBJ1-1; D is unresolved. The CDR3 is made up of 14 amino acids. Deletions cut 2 bases from V and 2 bases from J, with 10 bases between. Germline loops: CDR1 SGDLS, CDR2 YYNGEE. The CDR3 region has the DNA TGTGCCAGCAGCGTTCTAGAGCTAAACACTGAAGCTTTCTTT. Its translation is CASSVLELNTEAFF. Complete variable domain (other parts from reference TRBV9 and TRBJ1-1): DSGVTQTPKHLITATGQRVTLRCSPRSGDLSVYWYQQSLDQGLQFLIQYYNGEERAKGNILERFSAQQFPDLHSELNLSSLELGDSALYFCASSVLELNTEAFFGQGTRLTVV.

The chain carries TRBV5-1 and TRBJ1-2, with TRBD1 matching over 7 bases. The CDR3 length is 13 residues. Germline trimming cut 3 bases from V and 6 bases from J; bases unmatched to any gene: 5. Germline CDR1 is SGHRS and CDR2 is YFSETQ. The CDR3 bases are TGCGCCAGCAGCTCCGGGACAGCCCATGGCTACACCTTC. It translates to CASSSGTAHGYTF.

This clone is categorized as medium-sized. The chain uses TRBV6-4 and TRBJ2-3, with TRBD2 identical over 10 bases. The CDR3 is 16 residues long. Germline CDR1 MRHNA, CDR2 SNTAGT. The trim removed 2 bases at V and 2 bases at J, leaving 4 bases unmatched. For the CDR3, the DNA is TGTGCCAGCAGTGACGGAGCGGGGGGGCCCACAGATACGCAGTATTTT. Protein: CASSDGAGGPTDTQYF.

This clone has a handful of counts. CDR3 residues: CAWRGTGHQPQHF. The CDR3 DNA sequence: TGTGCCTGGAGGGGGACAGGCCATCAGCCCCAGCATTTT. The chain carries TRBV30 and TRBJ1-5, with 8 bases matching TRBD1. The germline V gene has CDR1 GTSNPN and CDR2 SVGIG (reference sequence). The CDR3 length is 13 residues. J was trimmed by 5 bases and V by 3 bases; bases with no gene match: 3. The full variable domain, completed using reference TRBV30 and TRBJ1-5, is SQTIHQWPATLVQPVGSPLSLECTVEGTSNPNLYWYRQAAGRGLQLLFYSVGIGQISSEVPQNLSASRPQDRQFILSSKKLLLSDSGFYLCAWRGTGHQPQHFGDGTRLSIL.

The CDR3 sequence is CASSSLLGEQYF. CDR3 DNA sequence: TGTGCCAGCAGCTCACTATTAGGCGAGCAGTACTTC. This chain connects TRBV7-9 to TRBJ2-7, with no clear D. This CDR3 has 12 residues. Germline assignment: CDR1 SEHNR and CDR2 FQNEAQ (reference sequence). The V and J ends lost 4 bases and 6 bases respectively, with 10 bases between them. The full variable domain, with the rest looked up from reference TRBV7-9 and TRBJ2-7, is DTGVSQNPRHKITKRGQNVTFRCDPISEHNRLYWYRQTLGQGPEFLTYFQNEAQLEKSRLLSDRFSAERPKGSFSTLEIQRTEQGDSAMYLCASSSLLGEQYFGPGTRLTVT.

The rearrangement links TRBV25-1 to TRBJ1-4, with a weak D call TRBD1 (5 bases). Per germline, CDR1 MGHDK and CDR2 SYGVNS. Trimming took off 3 bases at V and 5 bases at J, with 10 bases between the two ends. The CDR3 consists of 14 residues. DNA of the CDR3: TGTGCCAGCAGTGAGCCAGGGTACAATGAAAAACTGTTTTTT. This gives the protein CASSEPGYNEKLFF. Using reference TRBV25-1 and TRBJ1-4 for the parts outside the CDR3, the full variable domain is EADIYQTPRYLVIGTGKKITLECSQTMGHDKMYWYQQDPGMELHLIHYSYGVNSTEKGDLSSESTVSRIRTEHFPLTLESARPSHTSQYLCASSEPGYNEKLFFGSGTQLSVL.

The V gene is TRBV19, the J gene TRBJ1-6; TRBD1 might be the D (6 bases). V was trimmed by 4 bases and J by 4 bases, leaving 14 bases between them. The CDR3 has 16 residues. Germline V gene lookup returns CDR1 LNHDA and CDR2 SQIVND (reference sequence). In nucleotides, the CDR3 is TGTGCCAGTAGTAGGCACAGGGATCCGTATAATTCACCCCTCCACTTT. It encodes CASSRHRDPYNSPLHF.

The rearrangement links TRBV5-1 to TRBJ2-1; 12 positions agree with TRBD2. This CDR3 has 15 residues. J was trimmed by 9 bases and V by 0 bases; bases with no gene match: 4. Germline V gives CDR1 SGHRS, CDR2 YFSETQ. The CDR3 DNA sequence: TGCGCCAGCAGCTTGGGTCTAGCGGGGGGGATTGAGCAGTTCTTC. Its protein product is CASSLGLAGGIEQFF.

This clone was detected a few times. The chain couples TRBV6-1 to TRBJ2-3, with TRBD2 matching over 9 bases. CDR1 and CDR2 from the germline V gene are MNHNS and SASEGT. J lost 8 bases, V lost 2 bases, and 8 bases had no gene match. CDR3 length: 15 amino acids. The CDR3 nucleotides are TGTGCCAGCAGTGAAACGAGCGGGGGGCCGGCTACGCAGTATTTT. Protein sequence: CASSETSGGPATQYF.

In its sample, this clone was seen once. This chain connects TRBV11-1 to TRBJ2-3; 7 bases line up with TRBD2. From germline, CDR1 is SGHAT and CDR2 FQDESV (reference sequence). The V segment lost 0 bases and the J segment 2 bases; nucleotides outside the gene matches: 2. The CDR3 consists of 15 residues. CDR3 protein: CASSLAGTTTDTQYF. DNA for the CDR3: TGTGCCAGCAGCTTAGCGGGGACTACCACAGATACGCAGTATTTT.

The chain uses TRBV5-6 and TRBJ1-2, with TRBD1 matching over 8 bases. From germline, CDR1 is SGHDT and CDR2 YYEEEE. The CDR3 spans 15 residues. Trimming removed 2 bases from V and 2 bases from J; junction bases left unmatched: 5. CDR3 protein: CASSLGQGSNYGYTF. The CDR3 bases are TGTGCCAGCAGCTTAGGACAGGGTTCCAACTATGGCTACACCTTC.

The rearrangement uses TRBV6-4 and TRBJ2-2; D is ambiguous. The CDR3 loop spans 13 amino acids. Germline V gene lookup returns CDR1 MRHNA and CDR2 SNTAGT. Trimming left V 1 base short and J 5 bases short, with 5 bases between. CDR3 nucleotide sequence: TGTGCCAGCAGTGACTTCCTAACCGGGGAGCTGTTTTTT. Its translation: CASSDFLTGELFF.

This rearrangement joins TRBV4-3 to TRBJ2-7, with D uncertain. V lost 0 bases to trimming and J lost 3 bases, with 12 bases between them. The CDR3 runs 15 residues. The germline gives CDR1 LGHNA, CDR2 YSLEER. The CDR3 DNA follows: TGCGCCAGCAGCCAAGATTGGAGCGTTCTCTACGAGCAGTACTTC. This sequence encodes CASSQDWSVLYEQYF.

The V gene is TRBV7-2, the J gene TRBJ2-5; 10 bases map to TRBD1. CDR3 length: 17 amino acids. Germline values: CDR1 SGHTA, CDR2 FQGNSA. The V segment lost 5 bases and the J segment 4 bases; nucleotides outside the gene matches: 13. The CDR3 DNA sequence: TGTGCCAGCAGCAATCCACCGGGACAGGGGTACGGAGAGACCCAGTACTTC. Translated: CASSNPPGQGYGETQYF. Full variable domain (outside the CDR3, taken from reference TRBV7-2 and TRBJ2-5): GAGVSQSPSNKVTEKGKDVELRCDPISGHTALYWYRQSLGQGLEFLIYFQGNSAPDKSGLPSDRFSAERTGGSVSTLTIQRTQQEDSAVYLCASSNPPGQGYGETQYFGPGTRLLVL.

The J gene is TRBJ2-5, the V gene TRBV7-9; a possible D gene is TRBD1 (5 bases). Trimming took off 2 bases at V and 2 bases at J, with 9 bases between the two ends. Germline V gene lookup returns CDR1 SEHNR and CDR2 FQNEAQ (reference sequence). This CDR3 has 14 amino acids. The CDR3 protein is CASSLKGPQETQYF. Here the CDR3 DNA reads TGTGCCAGCAGCTTAAAGGGGCCGCAAGAGACCCAGTACTTC. Variable domain in full (rest from reference TRBV7-9 and TRBJ2-5): DTGVSQNPRHKITKRGQNVTFRCDPISEHNRLYWYRQTLGQGPEFLTYFQNEAQLEKSRLLSDRFSAERPKGSFSTLEIQRTEQGDSAMYLCASSLKGPQETQYFGPGTRLLVL.

This chain links TRBV4-2 with TRBJ1-3, with D unresolved. Germline values: CDR1 LGHNA, CDR2 YNFKEQ. This CDR3 has 16 residues. Trimming took 1 base from V and 4 from J, leaving 14 bases between them. CDR3 loop: CASSQGQVESGNTIYF. The CDR3 DNA is TGTGCCAGCAGCCAAGGGCAAGTCGAATCCGGAAACACCATATATTTT.